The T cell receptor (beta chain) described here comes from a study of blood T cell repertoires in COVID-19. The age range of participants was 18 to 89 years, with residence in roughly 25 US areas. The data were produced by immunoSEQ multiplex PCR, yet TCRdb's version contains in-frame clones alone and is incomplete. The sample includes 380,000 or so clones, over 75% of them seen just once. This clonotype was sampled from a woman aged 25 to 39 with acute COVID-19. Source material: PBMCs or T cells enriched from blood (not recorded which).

CDR3 in DNA: TGCAGCGTTGGCGGGGGACCCCGGGAAAAACTGTTTTTT. It is translated as CSVGGGPREKLFF. The chain recombines TRBV29-1 with TRBJ1-4; D may be TRBD1 (5 bases). Per the germline V gene, CDR1 is SQVTM and CDR2 is ANQGSEA. V shed 4 bases and J shed 8 bases, with 14 bases lying between them. This CDR3 region has 13 residues.